One sample yielded the 10 T cell receptor beta chains listed below, sequenced in a study of human T cells and chemical hapten exposure. In TCRdb, the RACE reads were re-called with MiXCR into one record per CDR3 protein. The table records about 42,000 distinct CDR3 sequences, 8% to 9.5% of them present only once. Time point noted: patch test 2, 6 weeks after DPC sensitization. The sample's treatment: therapeutic diphenylcyclopropenone sensitization with weekly scalp DPC. The sample here was whole blood, taken in connection with sensitization to the hapten diphenylcyclopropenone (DPC). These receptors came from a woman aged 40 to 50 with alopecia areata. Some clones in this sample may be carry-over from other donors' samples.

This clonotype was detected many times. The chain has TRBV16 and TRBJ2-7; 8 bases align to TRBD2. The V gene end was trimmed by 0 bases and the J gene end by 6 bases; junction bases not matched to a gene: 1. CDR3 length equals 13 residues. The germline V gene encodes CDR1 KGHSY and CDR2 FQNENV. The CDR3 coding sequence is TGTGCCAGCAGCCAATCCGGGAGGGGCGAGCAGTACTTC. It encodes CASSQSGRGEQYF.

The chain carries TRBV15 and TRBJ1-4, with a tentative D call TRBD1 (5 bases). Germline V gene sequence: CDR1 LNHNV, CDR2 YYDKDF (reference sequence). CDR3 length equals 14 residues. The V gene lost 1 base and the J gene lost 6 bases, with 9 bases spanning the gap. The CDR3 coding sequence is TGTGCCACCAGCAGAGTGGGGCGGGATGAAAAACTGTTTTTT. It specifies CATSRVGRDEKLFF.

This clonotype was seen many times. This chain links TRBV29-1 with TRBJ2-1, with 11 nucleotides matching TRBD2. CDR1 and CDR2 from the germline V gene are SQVTM and ANQGSEA. The CDR3 sequence is 14 residues long. Germline trimming cut 6 bases from V and 4 bases from J; bases unmatched to any gene: 5. The chain's CDR3 is CSVDSGGAYNEQFF. The CDR3 DNA sequence: TGCAGCGTAGATAGCGGGGGGGCTTACAATGAGCAGTTCTTC.

This clonotype was detected ten times or more. The CDR3 sequence: CSVEEARLAGAYNEQFF. As DNA, the CDR3 is TGCAGCGTTGAAGAGGCGAGACTAGCGGGGGCCTACAATGAGCAGTTCTTC. This sequence joins TRBV29-1 and TRBJ2-1; 12 nucleotides agree with TRBD2. The germline V gene has CDR1 SQVTM and CDR2 ANQGSEA. CDR3 length equals 17 residues. V was clipped by 0 bases and J by 2 bases; unmatched bases: 5.

This clonotype showed up just a few times. The chain is built from TRBV6-5 and TRBJ1-5; D is unclear. The CDR3 is made up of 13 amino acids. Germline values: CDR1 MNHEY, CDR2 SVGAGI. The V gene lost 6 bases and the J gene lost 7 bases, with 13 bases spanning the gap. CDR3 amino acids: CASSKTISQPQHF. DNA of the CDR3: TGTGCCAGCAGCAAGACGATCAGCCAGCCCCAGCATTTT.

This clonotype was observed at least ten times. This chain connects TRBV5-1 to TRBJ2-5; tentative D call: TRBD2 (6 bases). CDR3 length: 16 residues. Germline values: CDR1 SGHRS, CDR2 YFSETQ. With 0 bases removed from V and 2 bases from J, the gap between germline ends came to 14 bases. The CDR3 DNA sequence: TGCGCCAGCAGCTTGGGGCGGGGAATCGCACAAGAGACCCAGTACTTC. As protein: CASSLGRGIAQETQYF.

This clonotype was recorded many times. The chain carries TRBV5-6 and TRBJ2-2; TRBD1 is a possible D gene (5 bases). Trimming cost V 4 bases and J 1 base, with 8 bases left between them. The germline CDR1 and CDR2 sequences are SGHDT and YYEEEE. This CDR3 has 14 amino acids. CDR3: CASSGGQNTGELFF. The CDR3 DNA sequence: TGTGCCAGCAGCGGCGGACAGAACACCGGGGAGCTGTTTTTT.

This clonotype was observed many times. The CDR3 DNA is TGTGCCAGCTCAATGGCAGGCAGTGGAAACACCATATATTTT. Translated, it gives CASSMAGSGNTIYF. V usage is TRBV12-3 or TRBV12-4 and J usage is TRBJ1-3; the D is unclear. The CDR3 is 14 amino acids. The V and J ends lost 8 bases and 3 bases respectively, with 14 bases between them.

This clonotype was observed a few times. The rearrangement links TRBV19 to TRBJ2-6; the match to TRBD1 covers 7 bases. Germline V gives CDR1 LNHDA, CDR2 SQIVND (reference sequence). CDR3 size: 16 residues. The ends lost 8 bases at V and 1 base at J; junction bases unmatched: 8. The CDR3 DNA follows: TGTGCCAGTTTTCAGGGGGTGTTTTCTGGGGCCAACGTCCTGACTTTC. Translating it yields CASFQGVFSGANVLTF.

The rearrangement joins TRBV20-1 to TRBJ2-1, with 8 nucleotides matching TRBD2. Germline loops: CDR1 DFQATT, CDR2 SNEGSKA (reference sequence). This CDR3 has 14 amino acids. V was pared by 4 bases and J by 3 bases, with 5 bases of the junction left unmatched. The CDR3 region has the DNA TGCAGTGCTACCAGCGGGGGAGACTACAATGAGCAGTTCTTC. It yields the protein CSATSGGDYNEQFF.